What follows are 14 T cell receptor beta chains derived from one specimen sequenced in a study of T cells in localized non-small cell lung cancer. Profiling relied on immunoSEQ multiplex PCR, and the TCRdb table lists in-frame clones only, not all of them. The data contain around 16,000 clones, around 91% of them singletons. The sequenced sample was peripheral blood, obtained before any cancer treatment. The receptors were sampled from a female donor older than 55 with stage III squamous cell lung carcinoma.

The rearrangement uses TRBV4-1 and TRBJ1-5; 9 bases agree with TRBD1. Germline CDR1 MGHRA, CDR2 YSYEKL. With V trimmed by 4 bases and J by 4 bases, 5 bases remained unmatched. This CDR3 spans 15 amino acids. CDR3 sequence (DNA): TGCGCCAGCAGCCGCCGGGACAGGGATAATCAGCCCCAGCATTTT. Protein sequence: CASSRRDRDNQPQHF.

This CDR3 reads CASSQEAVLSYEQYF. In nucleotides, the CDR3 is TGTGCCAGCAGCCAAGAAGCAGTCCTCTCCTACGAGCAGTACTTC. V gene TRBV4-2 combines with J gene TRBJ2-7; no reliable D call. V was trimmed by 0 bases and J by 0 bases, leaving 9 bases between them. The CDR3 extends over 15 amino acids. From germline, CDR1 is LGHNA and CDR2 YNFKEQ.

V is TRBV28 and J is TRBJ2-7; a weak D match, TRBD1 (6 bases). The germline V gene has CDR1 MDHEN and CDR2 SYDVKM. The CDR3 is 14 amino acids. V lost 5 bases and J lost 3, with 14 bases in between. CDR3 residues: CASSRGQLVYEQYF. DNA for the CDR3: TGTGCCAGCAGTAGAGGACAGCTAGTCTACGAGCAGTACTTC. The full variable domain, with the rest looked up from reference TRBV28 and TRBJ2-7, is DVKVTQSSRYLVKRTGEKVFLECVQDMDHENMFWYRQDPGLGLRLIYFSYDVKMKEKGDIPEGYSVSREKKERFSLILESASTNQTSMYLCASSRGQLVYEQYFGPGTRLTVT.

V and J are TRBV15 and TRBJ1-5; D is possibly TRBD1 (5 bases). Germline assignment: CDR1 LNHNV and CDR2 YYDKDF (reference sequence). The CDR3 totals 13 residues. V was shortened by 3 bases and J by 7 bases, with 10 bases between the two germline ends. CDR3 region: CATSSRGGQPQHF. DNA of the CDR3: TGTGCCACCAGCAGCCGGGGGGGACAGCCCCAGCATTTT.

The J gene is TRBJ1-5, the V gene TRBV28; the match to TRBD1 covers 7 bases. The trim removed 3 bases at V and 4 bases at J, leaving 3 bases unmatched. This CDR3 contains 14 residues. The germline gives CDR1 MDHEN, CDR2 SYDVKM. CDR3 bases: TGTGCCAGCAGTTTGCGGGACAGAAATCAGCCCCAGCATTTT. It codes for CASSLRDRNQPQHF. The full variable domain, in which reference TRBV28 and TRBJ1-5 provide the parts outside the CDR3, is DVKVTQSSRYLVKRTGEKVFLECVQDMDHENMFWYRQDPGLGLRLIYFSYDVKMKEKGDIPEGYSVSREKKERFSLILESASTNQTSMYLCASSLRDRNQPQHFGDGTRLSIL.

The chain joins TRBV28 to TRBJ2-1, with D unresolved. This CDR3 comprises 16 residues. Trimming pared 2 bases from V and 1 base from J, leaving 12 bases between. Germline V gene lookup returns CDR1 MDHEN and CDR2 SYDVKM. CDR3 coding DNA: TGTGCCAGCAGTTTACCACTCCAGGCTTCCTACAATGAGCAGTTCTTC. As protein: CASSLPLQASYNEQFF.

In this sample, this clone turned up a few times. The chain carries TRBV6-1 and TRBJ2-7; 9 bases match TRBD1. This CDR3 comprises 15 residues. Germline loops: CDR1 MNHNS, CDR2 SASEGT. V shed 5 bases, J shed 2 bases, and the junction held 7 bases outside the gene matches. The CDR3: CASSFGQGNPYEQYF. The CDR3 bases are TGTGCCAGCAGTTTTGGACAGGGGAACCCCTACGAGCAGTACTTC.

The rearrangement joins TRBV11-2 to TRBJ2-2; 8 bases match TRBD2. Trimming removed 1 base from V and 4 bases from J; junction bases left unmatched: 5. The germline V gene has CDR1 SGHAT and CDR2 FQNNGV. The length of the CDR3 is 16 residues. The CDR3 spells CASSLASGSTTGELFF. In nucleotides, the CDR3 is TGTGCCAGCAGCTTAGCGAGCGGGAGCACCACCGGGGAGCTGTTTTTT.

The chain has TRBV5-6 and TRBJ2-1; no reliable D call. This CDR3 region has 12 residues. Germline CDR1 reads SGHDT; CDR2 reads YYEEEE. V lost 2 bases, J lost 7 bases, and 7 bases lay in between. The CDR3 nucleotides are TGTGCCAGCAGCTTTATTCGGAATGAGCAGTTCTTC. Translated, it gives CASSFIRNEQFF.

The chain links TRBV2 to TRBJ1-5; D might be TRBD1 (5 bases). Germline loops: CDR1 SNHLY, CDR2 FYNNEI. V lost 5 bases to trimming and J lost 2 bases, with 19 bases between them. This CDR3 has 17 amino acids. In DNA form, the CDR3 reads TGTGCCAGCAGTCTAGCCGGCCCCTTGGGGGGCAATCAGCCCCAGCATTTT. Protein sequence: CASSLAGPLGGNQPQHF.

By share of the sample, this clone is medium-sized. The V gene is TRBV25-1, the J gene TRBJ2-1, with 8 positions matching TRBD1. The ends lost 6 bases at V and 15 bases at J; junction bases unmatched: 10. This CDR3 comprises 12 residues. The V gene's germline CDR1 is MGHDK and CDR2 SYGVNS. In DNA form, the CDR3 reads TGTGCCAGCAGCTCTCAGGGGGCCACCCGGTTCTTC. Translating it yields CASSSQGATRFF.

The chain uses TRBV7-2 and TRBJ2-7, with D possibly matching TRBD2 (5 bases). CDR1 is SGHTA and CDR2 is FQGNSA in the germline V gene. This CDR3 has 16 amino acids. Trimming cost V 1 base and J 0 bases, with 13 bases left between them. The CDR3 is CASSLGTPAVSYEQYF. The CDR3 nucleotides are TGTGCCAGCAGCTTAGGTACGCCAGCGGTCTCCTACGAGCAGTACTTC. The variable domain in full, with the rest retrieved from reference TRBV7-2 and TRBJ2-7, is GAGVSQSPSNKVTEKGKDVELRCDPISGHTALYWYRQSLGQGLEFLIYFQGNSAPDKSGLPSDRFSAERTGGSVSTLTIQRTQQEDSAVYLCASSLGTPAVSYEQYFGPGTRLTVT.

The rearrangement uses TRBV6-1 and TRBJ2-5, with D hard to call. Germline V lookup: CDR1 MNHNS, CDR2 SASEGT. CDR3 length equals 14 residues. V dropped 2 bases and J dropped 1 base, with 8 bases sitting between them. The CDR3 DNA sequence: TGTGCCAGCAGTGAATTGGCCAGCCAAGAGACCCAGTACTTC. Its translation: CASSELASQETQYF.

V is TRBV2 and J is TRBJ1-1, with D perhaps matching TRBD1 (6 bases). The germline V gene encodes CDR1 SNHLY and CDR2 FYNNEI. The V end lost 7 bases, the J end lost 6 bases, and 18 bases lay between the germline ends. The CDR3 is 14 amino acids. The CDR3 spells CASTARGAHAEAFF. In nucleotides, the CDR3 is TGTGCCAGCACGGCAAGGGGGGCGCACGCTGAAGCTTTCTTT.